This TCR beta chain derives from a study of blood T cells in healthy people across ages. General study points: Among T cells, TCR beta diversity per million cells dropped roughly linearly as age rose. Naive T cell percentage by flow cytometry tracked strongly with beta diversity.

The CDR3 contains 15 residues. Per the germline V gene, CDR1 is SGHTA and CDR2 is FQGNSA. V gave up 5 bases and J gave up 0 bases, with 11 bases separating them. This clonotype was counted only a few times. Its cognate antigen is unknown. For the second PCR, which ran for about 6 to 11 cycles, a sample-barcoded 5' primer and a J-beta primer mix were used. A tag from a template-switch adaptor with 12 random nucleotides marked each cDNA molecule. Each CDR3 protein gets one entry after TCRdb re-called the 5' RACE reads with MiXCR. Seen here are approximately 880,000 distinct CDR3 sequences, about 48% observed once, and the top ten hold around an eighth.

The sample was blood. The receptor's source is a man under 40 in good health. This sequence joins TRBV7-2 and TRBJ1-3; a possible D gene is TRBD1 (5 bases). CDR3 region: CASSPLGTSGNTIYF. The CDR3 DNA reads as TGTGCCAGCAGCCCATTGGGGACCTCTGGAAACACCATATATTTT.